The rows below give T cell receptor beta chains drawn from one sample of a study of response to subunit inactivated influenza vaccine. TCRdb reanalysed the RT-PCR reads using MiXCR and keeps one entry per CDR3 protein. The table includes 650,000 to 700,000 distinct CDR3 sequences, roughly 14% detected once. The material was PBMCs from blood, obtained roughly 12 days after vaccination. The receptors were sampled from a man aged 45-65 years who received an inactivated influenza vaccine. Both conserved end residues are part of each CDR3. A D gene is named only where the DNA matches it firmly. The size of a clone is reported for some rows only, either as once, few or many, or as a class for expanded clones.

>-|TRBV6-2/TRBV6-3|TRBJ1-4|-|16
TGTGCCAGCGCCCGCGATGACATTGCAACTAATGAAAAACTGTTTTTT
CASARDDIATNEKLFF
>-|TRBV2|TRBJ2-1|TRBD2|14
TGTGCCAGCAACAGACTAGCGGGACCTGATGAGCAGTTCTTC
CASNRLAGPDEQFF
>-|TRBV20-1|TRBJ2-4|TRBD1|14
TGCAGTGCTAGAGCCATGGACAGGGAGGACATTCAGTACTTC
CSARAMDREDIQYF
>-|TRBV7-9|TRBJ2-1|-|14
TGTGCCAGCAGCCCCGGGACACTTTACAATGAGCAGTTCTTC
CASSPGTLYNEQFF
>-|TRBV9|TRBJ2-1|TRBD1|15
TGTGCCAGCAGCCCCAGGGGGCAGGGGGCCAATGAGCAGTTCTTC
CASSPRGQGANEQFF
>many|TRBV9|TRBJ2-7|-|14
TGTGCCAGCAGCGTAGCTTCGGAAGACTACGAGCAGTACTTC
CASSVASEDYEQYF
>few|TRBV29-1|TRBJ1-1|-|12
TGCAGCGTAAGGGGGGGCTACACTGAAGCTTTCTTT
CSVRGGYTEAFF
>many|TRBV7-2|TRBJ2-7|TRBD1|15
TGTGCCAGCAGCCAGGACAGGGGGCCCCCCTACGAGCAGTACTTC
CASSQDRGPPYEQYF
>-|TRBV20-1|TRBJ2-3|-|12
TGCAGTGTTACCCTTAGCACAGATACGCAGTATTTT
CSVTLSTDTQYF
>-|TRBV5-1|TRBJ2-5|TRBD1|15
TGCGCCAGCAGCTTGGACGGGACAGCTCGGGAGACCCAGTACTTC
CASSLDGTARETQYF
>few|TRBV19|TRBJ2-3|TRBD2|17
TGTGCCAGTAGTACCCTCCCAACTAGCGGGATCACAGATACGCAGTATTTT
CASSTLPTSGITDTQYF
>few|TRBV5-5|TRBJ2-5|-|12
TGTGCCAGCAGCGCCCTAGCTGAGACCCAGTACTTC
CASSALAETQYF
>-|TRBV27|TRBJ2-5|TRBD1|15
TGTGCCAGCAGTCCCACCCGGACAGGGGCGGAGACCCAGTACTTC
CASSPTRTGAETQYF
>-|TRBV5-6|TRBJ2-1|TRBD1|15
TGTGCCAGCAGCACGGACCGGGACAGGTTCAATGAGCAGTTCTTC
CASSTDRDRFNEQFF
>-|TRBV5-6|TRBJ1-6|-|15
TGTGCCAGCAGCTTAGGCAGGGATCATAATTCACCCCTCCACTTT
CASSLGRDHNSPLHF
>-|TRBV25-1|TRBJ2-2|-|15
TGTGCCAGCAGTGCCGGAGGGTCGAACACCGGGGAGCTGTTTTTT
CASSAGGSNTGELFF
>-|TRBV7-9|TRBJ2-1|-|13
TGTGCCAGCAACCGACAGCCAGCCAATGAGCAGTTCTTC
CASNRQPANEQFF
>many|TRBV28|TRBJ2-1|-|15
TGTGCCAGCAGTTGGTCCCCCCCGGCCGCGGCTGAGCAGTTCTTC
CASSWSPPAAAEQFF
>once|TRBV7-8|TRBJ2-3|-|14
TGTGCCAGCAGCCGACAGCGGGGCACAGATACGCAGTATTTT
CASSRQRGTDTQYF
>-|TRBV20-1|TRBJ2-3|TRBD2|18
TGCAGTGCTAGAGATGCGACTAGCGGCCGCGTTAGCACAGATACGCAGTATTTT
CSARDATSGRVSTDTQYF
>once|TRBV5-5|TRBJ1-1|TRBD1|15
TGTGCCAGCAGCTGGCAGGGGGCGGTGAACACTGAAGCTTTCTTT
CASSWQGAVNTEAFF
>many|TRBV12-3/TRBV12-4|TRBJ1-1|TRBD1|13
TGTGCCAGCAGTTTTCAGGGGGGCACTGAAGCTTTCTTT
CASSFQGGTEAFF
>-|TRBV12-3/TRBV12-4|TRBJ2-5|-|14
TGTGCCAGCAGTTTTTCCACGGAGCAAGAGACCCAGTACTTC
CASSFSTEQETQYF
>once|TRBV9|TRBJ1-2|-|11
TGTGCCAGCAGCGATCCAGGGTCCCCTTACTTC
CASSDPGSPYF
>many|TRBV6-5|TRBJ2-1|-|16
TGTGCCAGCAGTTACTCGAGGGGGGCCCTCAGGGATGAGCAGTTCTTC
CASSYSRGALRDEQFF
>-|TRBV3-1|TRBJ2-5|-|16
TGTGCCAGCAGCCAAGAGAGTAGGAGGGGCCAAGAGACCCAGTACTTC
CASSQESRRGQETQYF
>few|TRBV10-1|TRBJ2-3|-|13
TGCGCCAGCAGTGCGATCAGCACAGATACGCAGTATTTT
CASSAISTDTQYF
>-|TRBV7-2|TRBJ2-7|TRBD2|16
TGTGCCAGCAGCTTAAGGACTAGCGGGAGGGCATACGAGCAGTACTTC
CASSLRTSGRAYEQYF
>-|TRBV29-1|TRBJ2-1|TRBD2|16
TGCAGCGTTGGTGGATTTGAAGCGGGGGGGAGCAATGAGCAGTTCTTC
CSVGGFEAGGSNEQFF
>few|TRBV19|TRBJ2-1|-|16
TGTGCCAGTAGTCCCTTAACCGGGACAATCTACAATGAGCAGTTCTTC
CASSPLTGTIYNEQFF
>many|TRBV5-1|TRBJ2-1|-|16
TGCGCCAGCACCCAAACTAGTTCGTCTTTTTACAATGAGCAGTTCTTC
CASTQTSSSFYNEQFF
>-|TRBV20-1|TRBJ2-2|-|16
TGCAGTGCCAAATCTGGCGGCAGTCGGAACACCGGGGAGCTGTTTTTT
CSAKSGGSRNTGELFF
>-|TRBV18|TRBJ2-1|-|16
TGTGCCAGCTCACGATTAGGGGGGAGCTCCTACAATGAGCAGTTCTTC
CASSRLGGSSYNEQFF
>once|TRBV4-3|TRBJ2-7|-|15
TGCGCCAGCAGCCAGGAGGTAGACGAGACCTACGAGCAGTACTTC
CASSQEVDETYEQYF
>-|TRBV6-1|TRBJ2-7|TRBD2|14
TGTGCCAGCAGGGGGAGCGGGGGCCCTCCCCGGCAGTACTTC
CASRGSGGPPRQYF
>-|TRBV18|TRBJ2-3|-|16
TGTGCCAGCTCACCTCTCGGTCGGGGGGCCACGGATACGCAGTATTTT
CASSPLGRGATDTQYF
>many|TRBV11-1|TRBJ2-3|TRBD2|19
TGTGCCAGCAGCTTAGGGTTGGGGCTAGCGGGACCCGTAGAAGATACGCAGTATTTT
CASSLGLGLAGPVEDTQYF
>few|TRBV12-3/TRBV12-4|TRBJ2-2|-|16
TGTGCCAGCAGTTTGGGGCTCTCGGTTACGGCCGGGGAGCTGTTTTTT
CASSLGLSVTAGELFF
>-|TRBV11-2|TRBJ2-7|-|12
TGTGCCAGCAGCCTTCACAGGGCCGAGCAGTACTTC
CASSLHRAEQYF
>many|TRBV12-3/TRBV12-4|TRBJ2-5|-|13
TGTGCCAGCAGTTTTGGTCAGAAAGAGACCCAGTACTTC
CASSFGQKETQYF
>few|TRBV20-1|TRBJ2-2|-|15
TGCAGTGCCCAGACACCGTACGCGAACACCGGGGAGCTGTTTTTT
CSAQTPYANTGELFF
>few|TRBV24-1|TRBJ2-1|-|12
TGTGCCACCAGTGAGGAGGACAATGAGCAGTTCTTC
CATSEEDNEQFF
>few|TRBV12-3/TRBV12-4|TRBJ2-7|-|16
TGTGCCAGCAGTTCGCGCGGGTCCGGTTACTCCTACGAGCAGTACTTC
CASSSRGSGYSYEQYF
>few|TRBV4-1|TRBJ2-2|TRBD2|17
TGCGCCAGCAGCCAAGGAATTCTTAGCGGGGGGGCCGGGGAGCTGTTTTTT
CASSQGILSGGAGELFF
>few|TRBV5-1|TRBJ1-5|-|16
TGCGCCAGCAGCTCGGGTCCCGGGACACAGAATCAGCCCCAGCATTTT
CASSSGPGTQNQPQHF
>few|TRBV5-4|TRBJ1-5|TRBD1|15
TGTGCCAGCAGCTCGGGGACAGGGCCGAATCAGCCCCAGCATTTT
CASSSGTGPNQPQHF
>few|TRBV18|TRBJ2-2|TRBD2|19
TGTGCCAGCTCACCACCGCTCTCCTGGCGGGAGTCGGGCACCGGGGAGCTGTTTTTT
CASSPPLSWRESGTGELFF
>many|TRBV7-9|TRBJ1-4|-|13
TGTGCCAGCAACGAAATTGTTGGTGAAAAACTGTTTTTT
CASNEIVGEKLFF
>-|TRBV20-1|TRBJ2-7|TRBD2|11
TGCAGTGCTAGAGATCCGGATAGCGGGAGTTGG
CSARDPDSGSW
>-|TRBV20-1|TRBJ2-2|-|14
TGCAGTGCTAGACAGTCAGCGAACACCGGGGAGCTGTTTTTT
CSARQSANTGELFF
>many|TRBV3-1|TRBJ1-1|-|12
TGTGCCAGCAGCCGGGGGAACACTGAAGCTTTCTTT
CASSRGNTEAFF
>-|TRBV29-1|TRBJ1-1|-|13
TGCAGCGACTTGGGACACCCGAACACTGAAGCTTTCTTT
CSDLGHPNTEAFF
>few|TRBV12-3/TRBV12-4|TRBJ2-3|-|15
TGTGCCAGCAGTTTAACGGGCCCGCGCACAGATACGCAGTATTTT
CASSLTGPRTDTQYF
>many|TRBV7-9|TRBJ2-1|-|13
TGTGCCAGCAGCTTAGAGGCAGGCAATGAGCAGTTCTTC
CASSLEAGNEQFF
>-|TRBV20-1|TRBJ2-7|TRBD2|15
TGCAGTGCTAGACCGAGCGGGAGGCTTTACTACGAGCAGTACTTC
CSARPSGRLYYEQYF